This TCR beta chain originates from a study of cytotoxic CD8 clonotypes in ibrutinib-treated CLL. Per germline, CDR1 SGDLS and CDR2 YYNGEE. This CDR3 region has 15 residues. Trimming pared 4 bases from V and 3 bases from J, leaving 14 bases between. Generated by immunoSEQ multiplex PCR, the TCRdb table keeps only in-frame clones and is missing some. The table records more than 200,000 clones, around 70% of them present only once. Whole-study results and caveats: Sustained-remission patients were sampled at one set of times and progressing patients at different ones.

Note on this clone: Its antigen is currently unknown.

The clonotype originates from a human donor with chronic lymphocytic leukemia. The source was PBMCs, collected after 24 months of ibrutinib treatment. The J gene is TRBJ2-4, the V gene TRBV9; D is perhaps TRBD2 (6 bases). CDR3 in amino acids: CASSPGTPYKNIQYF. In DNA form, the CDR3 reads TGTGCCAGCAGCCCCGGGACTCCGTACAAAAACATTCAGTACTTC.